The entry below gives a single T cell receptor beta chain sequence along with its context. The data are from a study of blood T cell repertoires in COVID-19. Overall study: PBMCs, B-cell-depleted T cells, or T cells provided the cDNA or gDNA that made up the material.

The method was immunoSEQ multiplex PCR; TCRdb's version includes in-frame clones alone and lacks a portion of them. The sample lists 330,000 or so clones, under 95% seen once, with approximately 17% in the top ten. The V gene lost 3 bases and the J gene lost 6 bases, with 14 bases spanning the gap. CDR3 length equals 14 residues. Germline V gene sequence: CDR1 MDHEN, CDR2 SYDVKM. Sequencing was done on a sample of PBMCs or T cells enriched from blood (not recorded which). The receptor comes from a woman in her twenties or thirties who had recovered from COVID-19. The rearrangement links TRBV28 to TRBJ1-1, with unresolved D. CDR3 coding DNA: TGTGCCAGCAGTTTTTCGACACATCCGGCTGAAGCTTTCTTT. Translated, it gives CASSFSTHPAEAFF.